This T cell receptor beta chain was sequenced for a study of response to subunit inactivated influenza vaccine (dated by TCRdb to 2017 to 2018). As for the study more broadly: The study used deep quantitative T cell receptor repertoire profiling to track responses to a trivalent subunit inactivated influenza vaccine. Overall study results and their limits: The authors proposed that each seasonal influenza vaccination may bring in only a limited number of new T cells.

The germline V gene sets CDR1 to LGHNA and CDR2 to YSLEER. The CDR3 goes from the cysteine to the phenylalanine over 14 residues. The kept DNA is CDR3 alone, 42 bases in frame from the first base. The V and J ends are trimmed by 0 bases and 7 bases, leaving 12 bases between them. Library preparation employed RT-PCR. Sequencing instrument: Illumina HiSeq 2500. The public reads were reprocessed in TCRdb via fastp at Q25 and MiXCR, keeping in-frame beta chains. Each CDR3 protein appears once, grouped with its most common genes and DNA. In all, the sample holds approximately 310,000 distinct CDR3 sequences, and just over 20% of those were seen once. In total, the top ten clones hold about 9.4% of the sample. Only a few counts were recorded for this clonotype. There is no known antigen for this receptor. Within one base of it there is no much larger clone, and no base qualities were kept.

This sequence was found in a man aged 50 to 69 who received an inactivated influenza vaccine. Donor details come from another sample of the same person, matched by shared clones. Recombination joined TRBV4-3 with TRBJ1-1, with the D gene too uncertain to name. The sample in question was PBMCs from blood, obtained less than 22 months after vaccination. Here the CDR3 is given as CASSQDNNQIEAFF. The DNA sequence is given as TGCGCCAGCAGCCAAGATAACAACCAAATTGAAGCTTTCTTT.